The 8 T cell receptor beta chains listed next were all sequenced from one sample in a study of beta chain features in type 1 diabetes. Findings and limits, study-wide: For Type 1 diabetes patients, all four CD4+ subsets carried TCRB CDR3s that were moderately but significantly shorter.

The whole isolated RNA underwent reverse transcription, so sequencing captured expressed TCRB transcripts. Some clones are missing from TCRdb's copy, which holds only in-frame ones; the method was immunoSEQ multiplex PCR. The table includes around 150,000 clones, approximately 10% detected once. Their specific antigens are unknown. The sample consisted of central memory CD4+ T cells from blood. The source of these receptors is a woman under 40 with type 1 diabetes.

As concerns this clone: At the DNA level, this CDR3 is encoded by other sequences in the same sample as well. J is TRBJ1-1 and V is TRBV28; TRBD1 might be the D (6 bases). Trimming left V 6 bases short and J 1 base short, with 9 bases between. Germline CDR1 is MDHEN and CDR2 is SYDVKM. The CDR3 extends over 13 amino acids. The CDR3 coding sequence is TGTGCCAGCAGATCGGGACAGAACACTGAAGCTTTCTTT. It is translated as CASRSGQNTEAFF.

This clone was found a few times. CDR3 loop: CASSLDGGGDEQYF. The CDR3 DNA follows: TGCGCCAGCAGCTTGGATGGCGGGGGTGACGAGCAGTACTTC. The chain carries TRBV5-1 and TRBJ2-7; 7 bases agree with TRBD2. CDR1 is SGHRS, CDR2 YFSETQ, per germline. Germline trimming cut 0 bases from V and 5 bases from J; bases unmatched to any gene: 5. The CDR3 contains 14 residues.

This chain joins TRBV19 and TRBJ2-1, with 8 bases matching TRBD2. The CDR3 consists of 13 residues. V lost 5 bases to trimming and J lost 8 bases; unmatched junction nucleotides: 5. The germline V gene has CDR1 LNHDA and CDR2 SQIVND (reference sequence). The CDR3: CASSVGLGDEQFF. The CDR3 DNA follows: TGTGCCAGTAGTGTGGGACTAGGCGATGAGCAGTTCTTC.

CDR3 in DNA: TGTGCCAGCAGTCCCACTAGAGGAGACGATGAGCAGTTCTTC. Amino acids: CASSPTRGDDEQFF. The genes are TRBV6-5 and TRBJ2-1; TRBD2 is a possible D gene (5 bases). Trimming took off 5 bases at V and 8 bases at J, with 16 bases between the two ends. Germline CDR1 MNHEY, CDR2 SVGAGI. The CDR3 is made up of 14 amino acids.

V gene TRBV11-2 combines with J gene TRBJ1-1; the D gene is possibly TRBD1 (6 bases). V gave up 3 bases and J gave up 10 bases, with 12 bases separating them. The V gene's germline CDR1 is SGHAT and CDR2 FQNNGV. This CDR3 has 12 residues. CDR3 bases: TGTGCCAGCAGCTTCCGGGACAATAGAGCTTTCTTT. This gives the protein CASSFRDNRAFF.

The chain couples TRBV5-6 to TRBJ2-7, with D tentatively TRBD2 (6 bases). CDR1 SGHDT and CDR2 YYEEEE come from the germline V gene. There are 14 residues in the CDR3. V lost 1 base to trimming and J lost 3 bases, with 11 bases between them. CDR3 sequence: CASSLIDGSYEQYF. In DNA, the CDR3 is TGTGCCAGCAGCTTGATCGACGGGAGCTACGAGCAGTACTTC.

Only a few counts were recorded for this clone. The chain employs TRBV11-2 and TRBJ2-3, with 8 bases matching TRBD2. Unmatched junction bases numbered 6, after V lost 5 bases and J lost 2 bases. This CDR3 is built from 15 residues. CDR1 is SGHAT, CDR2 FQNNGV, per germline. CDR3 bases: TGTGCCAGCAGCCGGCGGGAGGACTTCACAGATACGCAGTATTTT. As protein: CASSRREDFTDTQYF.

The chain links TRBV6-6 to TRBJ2-1; TRBD1 is a possible D gene (5 bases). In germline, CDR1 is MNHNY, CDR2 SVGAGI (reference sequence). This CDR3 is built from 14 residues. The V gene lost 0 bases and the J gene lost 5 bases, with 8 bases spanning the gap. CDR3 protein: CASSYSGPHNEQFF. The CDR3 DNA reads as TGTGCCAGCAGTTACTCGGGGCCGCACAATGAGCAGTTCTTC.